Presented here are 23 T cell receptor beta chains from one specimen sequenced in a study of T cells in Graves' hyperthyroidism and ophthalmopathy. RNA transcripts provided the source from which TCR beta CDR3 regions were amplified. TCR CDR3 regions were first amplified by RT-PCR with HTBI primers. A single record per CDR3 protein comes from TCRdb applying MiXCR to the multiplex PCR reads. Among roughly 720,000 distinct CDR3 sequences, 17% were seen once, and the ten largest hold roughly a sixth. Material: blood. The receptors here all came from a man between 45 and 60 years old with Graves' hyperthyroidism.

This clonotype came up once. Possible read error: a much larger clone is one base away. The chain recombines TRBV18 with TRBJ2-1, with D possibly being TRBD2 (7 bases). This CDR3 is 15 amino acids long. The V and J ends lost 2 bases and 12 bases respectively, with 20 bases between them. In germline, CDR1 is KGHSH, CDR2 LQKENI. CDR3: CASSPSGTRGGGQFF. The CDR3 coding sequence is TGTGCCAGCTCACCAAGCGGGACAAGGGGAGGTGGGCAGTTCTTC.

This clonotype occurred many times. The chain employs TRBV27 and TRBJ2-3; a weak D match, TRBD1 (6 bases). Trimming left V 3 bases short and J 0 bases short, with 10 bases between. This CDR3 is built from 15 residues. Germline lookup yields CDR1 MNHEY and CDR2 SMNVEV (reference sequence). CDR3 amino acids: CASSFFGQSTDTQYF. The CDR3 DNA is TGTGCCAGCAGTTTTTTTGGACAGAGCACAGATACGCAGTATTTT.

Many counts were recorded for this clonotype. The chain recombines TRBV9 with TRBJ2-1; 7 bases are shared with TRBD2. After removal of 3 bases from V and 3 bases from J, the junction contained 12 bases not matched to a gene. This CDR3 region has 17 residues. Germline V lookup: CDR1 SGDLS, CDR2 YYNGEE. CDR3: CASSDRLAGQRYNEQFF. The CDR3, as DNA: TGTGCCAGCAGCGACCGACTAGCAGGCCAGCGCTACAATGAGCAGTTCTTC.

This clonotype was picked up many times. The rearrangement uses TRBV28 and TRBJ1-1; the D is unclear. Trimming pared 3 bases from V and 4 bases from J, leaving 9 bases between. Germline V CDR1 and CDR2: MDHEN, SYDVKM. CDR3 length: 13 residues. Here the CDR3 DNA reads TGTGCCAGCAGTTTTAGGGTTTTCACTGAAGCTTTCTTT. Residues: CASSFRVFTEAFF.

The chain is built from TRBV28 and TRBJ2-5, with 9 bases identical to TRBD2. This CDR3 is built from 18 residues. Germline V gene sequence: CDR1 MDHEN, CDR2 SYDVKM. V lost 8 bases and J lost 5; bases outside the gene matches: 21. The CDR3 loop reads CASCSPRGGRGTSETQYF. The CDR3 nucleotides read TGTGCCAGCTGTTCTCCCAGGGGCGGGAGGGGGACATCGGAGACCCAGTACTTC.

The J gene is TRBJ2-1, the V gene TRBV5-6; D is possibly TRBD1 (7 bases). Per germline, CDR1 SGHDT and CDR2 YYEEEE. V gave up 3 bases and J gave up 4 bases, with 11 bases separating them. This CDR3 contains 14 residues. The CDR3 sequence: CASSSTGTYNEQFF. In nucleotides, the CDR3 is TGTGCCAGCAGCTCGACAGGGACTTACAATGAGCAGTTCTTC.

In its sample, this clonotype was seen a few times. This chain uses TRBV20-1 with TRBJ1-5; 9 bases are a match to TRBD1. Germline assignment: CDR1 DFQATT and CDR2 SNEGSKA (reference sequence). V was pared by 6 bases and J by 2 bases, with 11 bases of the junction left unmatched. The CDR3 consists of 16 residues. The CDR3 region is CSAQSHRTGGNQPQHF. CDR3 DNA: TGCAGTGCCCAGAGTCATAGGACAGGGGGCAATCAGCCCCAGCATTTT.

This clonotype was seen ten or more times. The J gene is TRBJ2-1, the V gene TRBV7-2; D remains ambiguous. Germline CDR1 and CDR2: SGHTA and FQGNSA. The CDR3 consists of 12 residues. Trimming removed 6 bases from V and 6 bases from J, with 9 bases in between. The CDR3 reads CASSSRFNEQFF. CDR3 nucleotides: TGTGCCAGCAGTTCTCGGTTCAATGAGCAGTTCTTC.

There are a few counts of this clonotype. At one boundary the junction diverges from the germline segment, which might be a read error. The rearrangement uses TRBV19 and TRBJ1-5; 8 nucleotides align to TRBD1. Looked up from germline, CDR1 is LNHDA and CDR2 is SQIVND (reference sequence). The length of the CDR3 is 14 residues. CDR3 sequence: CASSPRTGYQPRHF. The DNA for the CDR3 is TGTGCCAGTAGTCCACGGACAGGGTATCAGCCCCGGCATTTT. Together with reference TRBV19 and TRBJ1-5, the CDR3 gives the full variable domain: DGGITQSPKYLFRKEGQNVTLSCEQNLNHDAMYWYRQDPGQGLRLIYYSQIVNDFQKGDIAEGYSVSREKKESFPLTVTSAQKNPTAFYLCASSPRTGYQPRHFGDGTRLSIL.

This clonotype was seen a handful of times. A much more abundant neighbour one base away suggests this may be a read error. This rearrangement joins TRBV28 to TRBJ2-1; D gene unclear. The CDR3 runs to 15 residues. Trimming left V 6 bases short and J 10 bases short, with 22 bases between. From germline, CDR1 is MDHEN and CDR2 SYDVKM. CDR3 sequence: CASRPRKGHTMEQFF. The CDR3 nucleotides read TGTGCCAGCAGGCCCCGGAAGGGCCATACAATGGAGCAGTTCTTC.

The chain links TRBV7-9 to TRBJ1-1; 10 bases are a match to TRBD1. Germline V gene data show CDR1 as SEHNR and CDR2 as FQNEAQ (reference sequence). The CDR3 has 16 amino acids. J was trimmed by 3 bases and V by 5 bases; bases with no gene match: 9. The CDR3 loop reads CASSAPAGTGDTEAFF. The CDR3 nucleotides are TGTGCCAGCAGCGCCCCCGCCGGGACAGGGGACACTGAAGCTTTCTTT.

The chain couples TRBV7-9 to TRBJ2-7; D remains ambiguous. Trimming took off 2 bases at V and 3 bases at J, with 17 bases between the two ends. CDR1 is SEHNR and CDR2 is FQNEAQ in the germline V gene (reference sequence). The CDR3 consists of 16 residues. The CDR3 nucleotides read TGTGCCAGCAGCTTAAGTGGACGGCTCCCACTCTACGAGCAGTACTTC. This codes for CASSLSGRLPLYEQYF.

This clonotype was detected only a few times. The chain is built from TRBV6-1 and TRBJ1-2; no reliable D call. The germline V and J ends were trimmed by 3 bases and 2 bases, with 13 bases remaining between them. Germline V gene lookup returns CDR1 MNHNS and CDR2 SASEGT. This CDR3 has 15 amino acids. The CDR3 DNA is TGTGCCAGCAGTGAGGCGGCAGGATTAAACTATGGCTACACCTTC. Amino acid sequence: CASSEAAGLNYGYTF.

This chain links TRBV10-3 with TRBJ1-5; the D is unclear. Germline CDR1 ENHRY, CDR2 SYGVKD. Trimming shortened V by 0 bases and J by 7 bases, and 10 bases separated the two germline ends. The CDR3 has 14 residues. The CDR3 sequence is CAISESSMSQPQHF. CDR3 DNA: TGTGCCATCAGTGAGTCCTCCATGAGCCAGCCCCAGCATTTT.

In this sample, this clonotype turned up many times. The J gene is TRBJ1-1, the V gene TRBV30; TRBD1 might be the D (6 bases). CDR3 length: 13 residues. V dropped 4 bases and J dropped 5 bases, with 14 bases sitting between them. CDR1 and CDR2 (germline): GTSNPN, SVGIG (reference sequence). The CDR3 DNA sequence: TGTGCCTGGACTCAACAGGGAGGGACTGAAGCTTTCTTT. Translating gives CAWTQQGGTEAFF. Full variable domain (missing parts from reference TRBV30 and TRBJ1-1): SQTIHQWPATLVQPVGSPLSLECTVEGTSNPNLYWYRQAAGRGLQLLFYSVGIGQISSEVPQNLSASRPQDRQFILSSKKLLLSDSGFYLCAWTQQGGTEAFFGQGTRLTVV.

The CDR3 is CASSWDYSNQPQHF. The DNA of the CDR3 is TGTGCCAGCAGTTGGGACTATAGCAATCAGCCCCAGCATTTT. The chain couples TRBV27 to TRBJ1-5; D is perhaps TRBD1 (5 bases). Trimming took 4 bases from V and 0 from J, leaving 7 bases between them. From germline, CDR1 is MNHEY and CDR2 SMNVEV (reference sequence). This CDR3 is built from 14 residues.

The gene calls are TRBV5-1 and TRBJ2-6, with 7 bases aligning to TRBD1. This CDR3 has 17 residues. Looked up from germline, CDR1 is SGHRS and CDR2 is YFSETQ. V lost 3 bases, J lost 2 bases, and 8 bases stayed unmatched. The CDR3 spells CASSSTGVTAGANVLTF. The CDR3 nucleotides read TGCGCCAGCAGCTCCACAGGGGTTACGGCTGGGGCCAACGTCCTGACTTTC.

This clonotype showed up many times. V is TRBV6-1 and J is TRBJ1-2; TRBD1 matches 9 bases. Germline assignment: CDR1 MNHNS and CDR2 SASEGT. V dropped 5 bases and J dropped 4; count of bases not matched to a gene: 5. CDR3 size: 14 residues. The CDR3 DNA reads as TGTGCCAGCAGTAACAGGGGGCGCGGCTATGGCTACACCTTC. Translation gives CASSNRGRGYGYTF.

The chain is built from TRBV9 and TRBJ2-7; D not resolved. Germline V gives CDR1 SGDLS, CDR2 YYNGEE. This CDR3 comprises 14 residues. Trimming cost V 0 bases and J 2 bases, with 9 bases left between them. The CDR3 sequence: CASSVVADPYEQYF. CDR3 DNA sequence: TGTGCCAGCAGCGTAGTGGCAGATCCCTACGAGCAGTACTTC.

The rearrangement joins TRBV18 to TRBJ1-1; the D gene is possibly TRBD1 (5 bases). The V gene's germline CDR1 is KGHSH and CDR2 LQKENI. The CDR3 extends over 17 amino acids. V lost 1 base and J 6 bases, leaving 21 bases between the germline ends. The CDR3 DNA follows: TGTGCCAGCTCACCACGACCTTGGGGGGATATAGCGTCTGAAGCTTTCTTT. Translation gives CASSPRPWGDIASEAFF.

This chain links TRBV13 with TRBJ2-7; 10 nucleotides align to TRBD1. The V gene end was trimmed by 3 bases and the J gene end by 5 bases; junction bases not matched to a gene: 7. Germline CDR1 is PRHDT and CDR2 is FYEKMQ (reference sequence). This CDR3 has 15 amino acids. CDR3 sequence: CASSFSGTGDNEQYF. The DNA of the CDR3 is TGTGCCAGCAGCTTTTCCGGGACAGGGGACAACGAGCAGTACTTC. The full variable domain, rest sourced from reference TRBV13 and TRBJ2-7, is AAGVIQSPRHLIKEKRETATLKCYPIPRHDTVYWYQQGPGQDPQFLISFYEKMQSDKGSIPDRFSAQQFSDYHSELNMSSLELGDSALYFCASSFSGTGDNEQYFGPGTRLTVT.

This clonotype was seen ten or more times. The chain carries TRBV6-2 or TRBV6-3 and TRBJ2-5; 10 bases map to TRBD1. The CDR3 contains 17 residues. The germline gives CDR1 MNHEY, CDR2 SVGEGT. With 0 bases clipped from V and 6 bases from J, the junction kept 10 bases outside the gene matches. The CDR3 spells CASSYSGGTGASKTQYF. The CDR3 nucleotides are TGTGCCAGCAGTTACTCGGGAGGGACAGGGGCGTCGAAGACCCAGTACTTC.

This clonotype was found a few times. This chain uses TRBV7-3 with TRBJ2-1; the D is unclear. Germline assignment: CDR1 SGHTA and CDR2 FQGTGA. V dropped 4 bases and J dropped 9 bases, with 19 bases sitting between them. The CDR3 sequence is 15 residues long. CDR3 region: CASSSAGHRSGEQFF. In DNA form, the CDR3 reads TGTGCCAGCAGCTCCGCCGGCCATAGGTCGGGTGAGCAGTTCTTC. Variable domain in full (rest from reference TRBV7-3 and TRBJ2-1): GAGVSQTPSNKVTEKGKYVELRCDPISGHTALYWYRQSLGQGPEFLIYFQGTGAADDSGLPNDRFFAVRPEGSVSTLKIQRTERGDSAVYLCASSSAGHRSGEQFFGPGTRLTVL.